This T cell receptor (beta chain) was captured in a study of blood T cell repertoires in COVID-19. Study at large: From T cells, B-cell-depleted T cells, or PBMCs came the material, which was cDNA or gDNA.

The assay was immunoSEQ multiplex PCR, and TCRdb's table has in-frame clones only and misses some. The sample includes tens of thousands of clones, 88% of them seen just once. The V and J ends lost 3 bases and 0 bases respectively, with 15 bases between them. CDR3 length equals 18 residues. Germline-derived CDR1 and CDR2 are LGHNA and YSLEER. The chain links TRBV4-3 to TRBJ2-6, with D tentatively TRBD2 (5 bases). Source material: peripheral blood. This receptor was taken from a man aged 65 to 85 with acute or convalescent COVID-19. CDR3: CASSHTDLSVSGANVLTF. For the CDR3, the DNA is TGCGCCAGCAGCCACACGGACTTATCGGTCTCTGGGGCCAACGTCCTGACTTTC.